The 15 T cell receptor beta chains below all came from one sample that was sequenced in a study of blood T cells in healthy people across ages. Through a sample-barcoded 5' primer and a J-beta primer mix, a second PCR was run for roughly 7 to 12 cycles. One entry per CDR3 protein results from TCRdb running MiXCR on the 5' RACE reads. The sample holds hundreds of thousands of distinct CDR3 sequences, around 28% seen once. The sample taken for sequencing was blood. These receptors were taken from a woman older than 75 in good health.

On this clonotype itself: One junction end disagrees with the germline gene, perhaps due to a read error. The chain employs TRBV12-3 or TRBV12-4 and TRBJ2-5; 10 bases line up with TRBD2. This CDR3 contains 16 residues. The chain's CDR3 is CACSPLLAGYTETQYF. CDR3 coding DNA: TGTGCCTGCAGTCCTCTACTAGCGGGGTACACAGAGACCCAGTACTTC.

Comments on this clonotype: One base away lies a much larger clone, so this may be a sequencing read error. The chain combines TRBV25-1 with TRBJ2-5, with 8 bases lining up with TRBD2. This CDR3 has 14 amino acids. V was pared by 5 bases and J by 11 bases, with 13 bases of the junction left unmatched. Germline-derived CDR1 and CDR2 are MGHDK and SYGVNS. The CDR3 nucleotides are TGTGCCAGCAGTTCTGCGGGGGGATACAATGAGCAGTACTTC. Residues: CASSSAGGYNEQYF.

This clonotype was seen many times. The chain combines TRBV20-1 with TRBJ2-1; TRBD2 matches 8 bases. The J segment lost 1 base and the V segment lost 5 bases, leaving 13 bases of the junction unmatched. The CDR3 has 17 amino acids. Germline lookup yields CDR1 DFQATT and CDR2 SNEGSKA (reference sequence). CDR3 nucleotides: TGCAGTGCTCCGGGGGCGGGGGGCCTGAGGTCCTACAATGAGCAGTTCTTC. This gives the protein CSAPGAGGLRSYNEQFF.

This clonotype has a handful of counts. This chain joins TRBV6-1 and TRBJ2-1, with a weak D call TRBD1 (5 bases). The CDR3 has 15 residues. V was pared by 0 bases and J by 8 bases, with 14 bases between. CDR1 is MNHNS and CDR2 is SASEGT in the germline V gene. The CDR3 nucleotides are TGTGCCAGCAGTGAAGCAAGGGGCCGGACGGATGAGCAGTTCTTC. Translation: CASSEARGRTDEQFF.

This clonotype was observed many times. The rearrangement links TRBV5-1 to TRBJ2-3; 7 bases fit TRBD1. V shed 4 bases, J shed 3 bases, and the junction held 11 bases outside the gene matches. CDR3 size: 16 residues. The germline V gene has CDR1 SGHRS and CDR2 YFSETQ. The CDR3 DNA sequence: TGCGCCAGCAGCACGCTGACAGGGTACGGGACAGATACGCAGTATTTT. Encoded protein: CASSTLTGYGTDTQYF.

This clonotype was recorded at least ten times. The V call is TRBV24-1, the J call TRBJ2-1; TRBD2 aligns across 14 bases. The V segment lost 3 bases and the J segment 8 bases; nucleotides outside the gene matches: 5. The CDR3 is 16 amino acids. Germline CDR1 KGHDR, CDR2 SFDVKD. Written as DNA, the CDR3 is TGTGCCACCAGTGATCCGACTAGCGGGGGGGCCCATGAGCAGTTCTTC. Translating it yields CATSDPTSGGAHEQFF.

Notes on this clonotype: Compared with germline, one end of the junction differs, possibly owing to a read error. The V gene is TRBV7-3, the J gene TRBJ2-7; 9 nucleotides align to TRBD1. CDR3 length equals 13 residues. Germline V gene sequence: CDR1 SGHTA, CDR2 FQGTGA. CDR3 DNA: TGTGCCAGCAGCTTGACAGGGGGTTCCGAGCTGTACTTC. It specifies CASSLTGGSELYF.

V and J are TRBV5-1 and TRBJ1-6; D possibly corresponds to TRBD1 (6 bases). Looked up from germline, CDR1 is SGHRS and CDR2 is YFSETQ. The germline V and J ends were trimmed by 7 bases and 7 bases, with 21 bases remaining between them. The CDR3 has 16 residues. Here the CDR3 reads CASGLQGRRGNSPLHF. In DNA, the CDR3 is TGCGCCAGCGGCCTTCAGGGGCGCCGGGGAAATTCACCCCTCCACTTT.

CDR3 DNA: TGTGCCAGCAGTGTGGGACAGATTAAGACCCAGTACTTC. Its translation is CASSVGQIKTQYF. The rearrangement joins TRBV2 to TRBJ2-5; 7 bases match TRBD1. Germline V gene lookup returns CDR1 SNHLY and CDR2 FYNNEI. The V segment lost 4 bases and the J segment 6 bases; nucleotides outside the gene matches: 5. The CDR3 is 13 amino acids.

This clonotype was seen repeatedly, ten times or more. The chain is built from TRBV30 and TRBJ1-2, with a possible D match to TRBD1 (5 bases). Deletions cut 0 bases from V and 7 bases from J, with 9 bases between. The CDR3 is 12 amino acids. The germline V gene encodes CDR1 GTSNPN and CDR2 SVGIG (reference sequence). The CDR3 is CAWSVPGFGYTF. CDR3 nucleotide sequence: TGTGCCTGGAGTGTACCAGGGTTTGGCTACACCTTC.

Details on this clonotype: This sequence may be a read error, since a much larger clone differs from it by one base. The genes are TRBV20-1 and TRBJ1-5, with D possibly matching TRBD1 (6 bases). The V gene lost 8 bases and the J gene lost 4 bases, with 24 bases spanning the gap. Germline V CDR1 and CDR2: DFQATT, SNEGSKA (reference sequence). The CDR3 totals 16 residues. CDR3 sequence: CSPFQRGGGGNQPQHF. The CDR3 region has the DNA TGCAGTCCTTTCCAAAGGGGGGGTGGAGGAAATCAGCCCCAGCATTTT.

This clonotype occurred a few times. The chain couples TRBV6-2 or TRBV6-3 to TRBJ1-1; TRBD1 agrees at 7 bases. The CDR3 sequence is 14 residues long. The ends lost 6 bases at V and 10 bases at J; junction bases unmatched: 14. Germline V gene lookup returns CDR1 MNHEY and CDR2 SVGEGT. CDR3 residues: CASRPPTGRALAFF. In DNA form, the CDR3 reads TGTGCCAGCAGACCACCGACAGGGAGGGCGTTAGCTTTCTTT.

Ten or more counts support this clonotype. The chain carries TRBV12-3 or TRBV12-4 and TRBJ2-1, with TRBD2 identical over 10 bases. CDR3 length: 17 amino acids. Trimming took 5 bases from V and 0 from J; bases not matched to a gene: 7. The CDR3 DNA reads as TGTGCCAGCAGTCCACAACTAGCGGGGAGCTCCTACAATGAGCAGTTCTTC. It codes for CASSPQLAGSSYNEQFF.

Remarks on this clonotype: A much larger clone differs by one base, so this may be a read error. This CDR3 is missing its conserved last phenylalanine or tryptophan, likely due to a read error. The rearrangement joins TRBV12-3 or TRBV12-4 to TRBJ1-2; 8 bases agree with TRBD1. V was pared by 5 bases and J by 4 bases, with 6 bases of the junction left unmatched. The CDR3 consists of 14 residues. CDR3 region: CASSPGGKLYGYTC. The CDR3 nucleotides are TGTGCCAGCAGTCCAGGGGGCAAACTCTATGGCTACACCTGC.

The rearrangement joins TRBV14 to TRBJ2-2; perhaps TRBD1 as D (6 bases). Trimming shortened V by 6 bases and J by 5 bases, and 10 bases separated the two germline ends. The germline CDR1 and CDR2 sequences are SGHDN and FVKESK. The CDR3 has 13 amino acids. CDR3 amino acids: CASRPQGTGELFF. CDR3 DNA sequence: TGTGCCAGCAGGCCACAGGGTACCGGGGAGCTGTTTTTT.